The sequence of this T cell receptor (beta chain) was determined in a study of Ad26.COV2.S vaccination and SARS-CoV-2 variants. Overall study context: In the COV1001 trial, the donor was in the Ad26.COV2.S arm.

The method was immunoSEQ multiplex PCR; TCRdb's version includes in-frame clones alone and lacks a portion of them. The sample has roughly 510,000 clones; 87% are singletons. The CDR3 runs 13 residues. The germline V and J ends were trimmed by 5 bases and 2 bases, with 13 bases remaining between them. Germline assignment: CDR1 GTSNPN and CDR2 SVGIG (reference sequence). This sample's treatment: approximately 18 received Ad26.COV2.S at low or high dose, single or two shots; several received placebo; per-sample allocation not given. Sample collection was performed on day 63 after the first vaccine or placebo injection.

The sequence was collected from a person between 18 and 65 years old who received the Ad26.COV2.S COVID-19 vaccine or a placebo. The sequenced sample was peripheral blood, obtained in a trial of Ad26.COV2.S vaccine versus placebo. The chain employs TRBV30 and TRBJ2-7, with no clear D. CDR3 bases: TGTGCCTGGGCGACAACCCCCACCTACGAGCAGTACTTC. This encodes CAWATTPTYEQYF.